The 12 T cell receptor beta chains below were found in one sample sequenced in a study of blood T cell repertoires in COVID-19. The protocol was immunoSEQ multiplex PCR, while the TCRdb copy is restricted to in-frame clones and leaves out a portion. The sample consists of some 49,000 clones, 81% of them appearing once. Sequenced input: peripheral blood. The source of these receptors is a woman of 80 years or more with COVID-19, enrolled during active disease.

V is TRBV11-3 and J is TRBJ2-7; D unclear. V was cut by 8 bases and J by 6 bases, with 14 bases left in between. From germline, CDR1 is SGHNT and CDR2 YENEEA. The CDR3 is 12 residues long. The CDR3 DNA is TGTGCCAGCCCAGGTCCGATCTGCGAGCAGTACTTC. Translation: CASPGPICEQYF.

This rearrangement joins TRBV2 to TRBJ2-7; 9 bases match TRBD1. V was clipped by 5 bases and J by 2 bases; unmatched bases: 7. Germline values: CDR1 SNHLY, CDR2 FYNNEI. This CDR3 has 15 residues. In DNA form, the CDR3 reads TGTGCCAGCAGTAAGGGGACAGGGTTAACCTACGAGCAGTACTTC. Translated: CASSKGTGLTYEQYF.

This clone was counted only a few times. The V call is TRBV4-2, the J call TRBJ1-2; D is ambiguous. In germline, CDR1 is LGHNA, CDR2 YNFKEQ. There are 15 residues in the CDR3. With 4 bases removed from V and 5 bases from J, the gap between germline ends came to 17 bases. The CDR3 protein is CASSRNNRGEYGYTF. The DNA for the CDR3 is TGTGCCAGCAGCCGCAACAATCGGGGTGAATATGGCTACACCTTC.

The rearrangement joins TRBV19 to TRBJ1-1; 7 bases match TRBD1. V shed 5 bases, J shed 6 bases, and the junction held 12 bases outside the gene matches. Germline CDR1 is LNHDA and CDR2 is SQIVND (reference sequence). CDR3 length: 15 amino acids. The CDR3 DNA follows: TGTGCCAGTAGTTTCTACAGGGGAGAAATGCCTGAAGCTTTCTTT. Translation gives CASSFYRGEMPEAFF.

V and J are TRBV10-1 and TRBJ2-7; D is unclear. The CDR3 length is 13 residues. Germline assignment: CDR1 WNHNN and CDR2 SYGVQD (reference sequence). Trimming removed 0 bases from V and 2 bases from J, with 5 bases in between. The CDR3 nucleotides read TGCGCCAGCAGTGAGTCATCTCCCTACGAGCAGTACTTC. Translated: CASSESSPYEQYF.

The CDR3 region has the DNA TGTGCCAGCTCACCACAGGTTTCGTCCACAGGGGGCAGGTACGAGCAGTACTTC. Encoded protein: CASSPQVSSTGGRYEQYF. V is TRBV18 and J is TRBJ2-7; 9 bases fit TRBD1. Germline V gene lookup returns CDR1 KGHSH and CDR2 LQKENI. After removal of 1 base from V and 4 bases from J, the junction contained 14 bases not matched to a gene. This CDR3 has 18 residues.

The gene calls are TRBV7-2 and TRBJ2-2, with D unclear. The CDR3 extends over 14 amino acids. Germline CDR1 SGHTA, CDR2 FQGNSA. The V gene lost 3 bases and the J gene lost 1 base, with 6 bases spanning the gap. CDR3 coding DNA: TGTGCCAGCAGCTTTATGCGGAACACCGGGGAGCTGTTTTTT. It specifies CASSFMRNTGELFF. Complete variable domain (other parts from reference TRBV7-2 and TRBJ2-2): GAGVSQSPSNKVTEKGKDVELRCDPISGHTALYWYRQSLGQGLEFLIYFQGNSAPDKSGLPSDRFSAERTGGSVSTLTIQRTQQEDSAVYLCASSFMRNTGELFFGEGSRLTVL.

J is TRBJ2-1 and V is TRBV10-2, with TRBD1 matching 10 bases. Germline V lookup: CDR1 WSHSY, CDR2 SAAADI. The CDR3 has 15 residues. The trim removed 7 bases at V and 2 bases at J, leaving 5 bases unmatched. The CDR3, as DNA: TGCGCCAGCAATGACAGGGGGCCCCCCTACAATGAGCAGTTCTTC. Translated: CASNDRGPPYNEQFF.

The rearrangement joins TRBV4-1 to TRBJ2-7; 8 nucleotides align to TRBD1. V shed 3 bases, J shed 0 bases, and the junction held 4 bases outside the gene matches. Looked up from germline, CDR1 is MGHRA and CDR2 is YSYEKL. This CDR3 comprises 15 residues. CDR3: CASSQNRGDSYEQYF. In DNA, the CDR3 is TGCGCCAGCAGCCAGAACAGGGGGGACTCCTACGAGCAGTACTTC.

The DNA for the CDR3 is TGTGCCAGCAGGGGAGCGGGGGGCAGCTACACTGAAGCTTTCTTT. Residues: CASRGAGGSYTEAFF. This chain joins TRBV6-5 and TRBJ1-1; possible D gene TRBD1, 6 bases. The CDR3 runs 15 residues. Trimming cost V 6 bases and J 3 bases, with 17 bases left between them. Germline V gene sequence: CDR1 MNHEY, CDR2 SVGAGI.

The chain links TRBV4-1 to TRBJ1-1, with D perhaps matching TRBD1 (6 bases). Germline CDR1 MGHRA, CDR2 YSYEKL. CDR3 length equals 14 residues. Trimming removed 4 bases at V and 7 bases at J, with 16 bases between. The CDR3 DNA reads TGCGCCAGCAGCCTCCCACAGGGTTCGGATGAAGCTTTCTTT. It codes for CASSLPQGSDEAFF.

In this sample, this clone turned up a few times. This chain joins TRBV7-9 and TRBJ2-1; D might be TRBD2 (6 bases). Germline V lookup: CDR1 SEHNR, CDR2 FQNEAQ (reference sequence). The CDR3 is made up of 15 amino acids. Trimming cost V 5 bases and J 1 base, with 12 bases left between them. CDR3: CASSREGGSYNEQFF. The DNA of the CDR3 is TGTGCCAGCAGCCGAGAGGGAGGATCCTACAATGAGCAGTTCTTC.